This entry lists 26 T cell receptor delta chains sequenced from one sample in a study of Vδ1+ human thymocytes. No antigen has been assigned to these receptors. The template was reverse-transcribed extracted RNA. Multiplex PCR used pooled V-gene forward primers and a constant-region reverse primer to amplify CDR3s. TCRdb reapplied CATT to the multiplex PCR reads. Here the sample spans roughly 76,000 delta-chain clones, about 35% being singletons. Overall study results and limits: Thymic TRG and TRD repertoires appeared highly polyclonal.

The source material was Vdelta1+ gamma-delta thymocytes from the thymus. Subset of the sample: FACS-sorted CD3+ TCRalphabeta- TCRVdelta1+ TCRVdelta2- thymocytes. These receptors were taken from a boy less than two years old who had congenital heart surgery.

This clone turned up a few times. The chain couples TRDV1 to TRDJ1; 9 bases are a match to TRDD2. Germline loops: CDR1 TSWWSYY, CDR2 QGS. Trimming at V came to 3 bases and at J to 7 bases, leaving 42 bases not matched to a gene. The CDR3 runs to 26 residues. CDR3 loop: CALGDRPSYVGDPTLRPRGTPGKLIF. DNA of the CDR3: TGTGCTCTTGGGGACCGGCCTTCCTACGTTGGTGACCCGACTCTACGACCTCGGGGTACCCCGGGTAAACTCATCTTT.

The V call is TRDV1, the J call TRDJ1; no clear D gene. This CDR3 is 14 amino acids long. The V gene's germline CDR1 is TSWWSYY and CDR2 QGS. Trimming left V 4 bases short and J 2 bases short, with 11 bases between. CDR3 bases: TGTGCTCTTGGGGCACCTTGCGCTACCGATAAACTCATCTTT. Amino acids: CALGAPCATDKLIF.

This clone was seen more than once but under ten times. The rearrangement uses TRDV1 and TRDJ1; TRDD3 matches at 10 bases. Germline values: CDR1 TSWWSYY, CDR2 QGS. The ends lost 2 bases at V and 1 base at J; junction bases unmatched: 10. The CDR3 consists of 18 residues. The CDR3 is CALGEGVRTGGFTDKLIF. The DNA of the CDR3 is TGTGCTCTTGGGGAAGGGGTCCGTACTGGGGGATTCACCGATAAACTCATCTTT.

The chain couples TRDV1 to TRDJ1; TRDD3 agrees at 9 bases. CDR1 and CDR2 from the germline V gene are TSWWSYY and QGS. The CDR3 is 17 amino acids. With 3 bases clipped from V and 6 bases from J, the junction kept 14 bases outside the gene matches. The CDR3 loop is CALGDLFLLGDSHKLIF. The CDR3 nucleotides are TGTGCTCTTGGGGACCTCTTTTTGCTGGGGGATTCCCATAAACTCATCTTT.

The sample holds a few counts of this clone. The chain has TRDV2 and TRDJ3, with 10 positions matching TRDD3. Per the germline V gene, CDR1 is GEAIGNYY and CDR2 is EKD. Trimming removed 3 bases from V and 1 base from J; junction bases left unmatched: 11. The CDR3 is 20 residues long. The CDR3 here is CACDPYRLLGDSWDTRQMFF. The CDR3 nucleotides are TGTGCCTGTGACCCCTACCGTCTACTGGGGGATTCCTGGGACACCCGACAGATGTTTTTC.

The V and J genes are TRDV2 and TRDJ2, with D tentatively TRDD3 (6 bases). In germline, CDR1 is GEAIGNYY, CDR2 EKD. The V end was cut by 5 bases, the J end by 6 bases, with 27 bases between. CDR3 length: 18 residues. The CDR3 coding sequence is TGTGCCTGTGCCCTCCCCGGTAGGGGGGAGTCTCGGGCAGCACAACTCTTCTTT. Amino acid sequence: CACALPGRGESRAAQLFF.

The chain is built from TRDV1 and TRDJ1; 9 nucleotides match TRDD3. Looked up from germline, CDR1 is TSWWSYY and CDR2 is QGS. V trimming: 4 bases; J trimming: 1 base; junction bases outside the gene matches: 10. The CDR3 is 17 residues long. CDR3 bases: TGTGCTCTTGGGGTCCCTGTTTGGGGGATAGGCACCGATAAACTCATCTTT. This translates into CALGVPVWGIGTDKLIF.

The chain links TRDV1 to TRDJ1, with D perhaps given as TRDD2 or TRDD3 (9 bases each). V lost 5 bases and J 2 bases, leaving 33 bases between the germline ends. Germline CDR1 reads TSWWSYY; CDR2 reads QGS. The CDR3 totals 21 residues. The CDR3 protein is CALGPRPSYVLGDLGTDKLIF. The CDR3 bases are TGTGCTCTTGGGCCCCGGCCTTCCTACGTACTGGGGGACCTAGGGACCGATAAACTCATCTTT.

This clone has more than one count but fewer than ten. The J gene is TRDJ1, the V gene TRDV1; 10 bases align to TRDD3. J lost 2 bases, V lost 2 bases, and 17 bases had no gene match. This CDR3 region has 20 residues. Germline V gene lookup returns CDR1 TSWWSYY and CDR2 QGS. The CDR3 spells CALGETETRTGGFLTDKLIF. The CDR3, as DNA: TGTGCTCTTGGGGAAACCGAAACAAGAACTGGGGGATTCCTAACCGATAAACTCATCTTT.

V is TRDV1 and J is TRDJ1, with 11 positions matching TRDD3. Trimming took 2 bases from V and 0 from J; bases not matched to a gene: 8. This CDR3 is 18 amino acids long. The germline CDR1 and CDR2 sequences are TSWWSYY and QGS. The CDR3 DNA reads TGTGCTCTTGGGGAAGGTTGGGGGATACGTGGGTACACCGATAAACTCATCTTT. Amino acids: CALGEGWGIRGYTDKLIF.

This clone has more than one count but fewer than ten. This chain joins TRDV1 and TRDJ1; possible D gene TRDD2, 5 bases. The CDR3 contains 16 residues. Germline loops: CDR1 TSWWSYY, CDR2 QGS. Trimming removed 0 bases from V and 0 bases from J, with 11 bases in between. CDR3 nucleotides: TGTGCTCTTGGGGAACTTCCCTGTTCCTACACCGATAAACTCATCTTT. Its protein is CALGELPCSYTDKLIF.

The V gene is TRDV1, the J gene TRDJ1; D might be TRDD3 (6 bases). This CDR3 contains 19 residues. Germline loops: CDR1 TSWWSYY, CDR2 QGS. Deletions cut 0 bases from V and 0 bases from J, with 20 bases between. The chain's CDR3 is CALGELAEGMRSYTDKLIF. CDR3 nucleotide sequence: TGTGCTCTTGGGGAACTAGCGGAGGGGATGCGATCGTACACCGATAAACTCATCTTT.

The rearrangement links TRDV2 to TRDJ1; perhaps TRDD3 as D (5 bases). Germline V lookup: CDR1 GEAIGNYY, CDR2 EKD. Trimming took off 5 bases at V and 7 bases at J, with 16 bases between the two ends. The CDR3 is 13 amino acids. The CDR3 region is CACACTGTGKLIF. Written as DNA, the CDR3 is TGTGCCTGTGCTTGTACTGGAACGGGTAAACTCATCTTT.

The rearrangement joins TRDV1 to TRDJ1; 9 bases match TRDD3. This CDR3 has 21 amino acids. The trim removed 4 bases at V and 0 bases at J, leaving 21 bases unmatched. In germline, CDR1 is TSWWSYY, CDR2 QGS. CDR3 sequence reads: CALGVFPYWGTGLYNTDKLIF. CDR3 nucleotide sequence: TGTGCTCTTGGGGTTTTCCCATACTGGGGGACTGGTCTCTATAACACCGATAAACTCATCTTT.

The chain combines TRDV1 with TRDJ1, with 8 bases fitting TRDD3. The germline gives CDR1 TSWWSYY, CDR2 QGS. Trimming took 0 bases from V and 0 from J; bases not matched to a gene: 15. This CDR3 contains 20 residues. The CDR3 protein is CALGELSLGLGIPYTDKLIF. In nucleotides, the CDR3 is TGTGCTCTTGGGGAACTCTCCCTGGGGCTGGGGATACCGTACACCGATAAACTCATCTTT.

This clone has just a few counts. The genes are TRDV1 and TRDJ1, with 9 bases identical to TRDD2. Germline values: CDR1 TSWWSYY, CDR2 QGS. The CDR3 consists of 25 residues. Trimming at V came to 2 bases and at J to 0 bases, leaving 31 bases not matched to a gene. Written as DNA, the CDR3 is TGTGCTCTTGGGGAAGGAAGGGGGAATTCCTTCCTACAACTCTCTGGGGGGCCGTACACCGATAAACTCATCTTT. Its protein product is CALGEGRGNSFLQLSGGPYTDKLIF.

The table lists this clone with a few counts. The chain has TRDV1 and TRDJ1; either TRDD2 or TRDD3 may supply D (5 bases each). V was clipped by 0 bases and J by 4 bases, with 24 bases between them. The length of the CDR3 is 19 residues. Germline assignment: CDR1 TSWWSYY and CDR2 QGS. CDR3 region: CALGELIRFPPDTGDKLIF. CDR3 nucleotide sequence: TGTGCTCTTGGGGAACTAATTCGCTTCCCGCCCGATACTGGCGATAAACTCATCTTT.

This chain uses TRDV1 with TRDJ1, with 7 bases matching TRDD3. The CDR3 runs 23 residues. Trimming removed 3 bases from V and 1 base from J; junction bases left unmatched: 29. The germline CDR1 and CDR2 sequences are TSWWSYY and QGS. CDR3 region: CALGDRGPPYWGVPPRATDKLIF. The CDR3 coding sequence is TGTGCTCTTGGGGATCGAGGGCCCCCGTACTGGGGAGTCCCTCCCAGGGCCACCGATAAACTCATCTTT.

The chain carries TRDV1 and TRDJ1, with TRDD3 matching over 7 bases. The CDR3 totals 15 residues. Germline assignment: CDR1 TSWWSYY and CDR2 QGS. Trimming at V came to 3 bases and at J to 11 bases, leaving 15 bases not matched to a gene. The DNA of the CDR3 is TGTGCTCTTGGGGATACTACGAGGGGGATTACACGGCTCATCTTT. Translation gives CALGDTTRGITRLIF.

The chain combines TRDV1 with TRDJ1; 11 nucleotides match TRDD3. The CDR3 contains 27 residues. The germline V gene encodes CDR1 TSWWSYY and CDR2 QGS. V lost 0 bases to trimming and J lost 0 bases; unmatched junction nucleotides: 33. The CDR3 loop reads CALGELRLSLPELRHWGISPYTDKLIF. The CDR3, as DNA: TGTGCTCTTGGGGAACTAAGGTTATCCTTGCCTGAGTTAAGGCACTGGGGGATATCACCGTACACCGATAAACTCATCTTT.

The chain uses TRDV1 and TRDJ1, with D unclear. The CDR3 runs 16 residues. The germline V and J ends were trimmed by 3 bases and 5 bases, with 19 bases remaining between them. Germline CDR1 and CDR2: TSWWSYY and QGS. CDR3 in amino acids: CALGDGLEDRLDKLIF. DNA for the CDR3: TGTGCTCTTGGGGACGGATTAGAGGACCGCTTGGATAAACTCATCTTT.

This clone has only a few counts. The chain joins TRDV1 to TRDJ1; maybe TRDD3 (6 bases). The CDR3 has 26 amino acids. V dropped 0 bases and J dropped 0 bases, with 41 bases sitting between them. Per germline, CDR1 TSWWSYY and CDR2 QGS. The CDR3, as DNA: TGTGCTCTTGGGGAACTTCCCCTTCACCCCCTATCTCATCATTGGGGGGTAGAGACCTACACCGATAAACTCATCTTT. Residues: CALGELPLHPLSHHWGVETYTDKLIF.

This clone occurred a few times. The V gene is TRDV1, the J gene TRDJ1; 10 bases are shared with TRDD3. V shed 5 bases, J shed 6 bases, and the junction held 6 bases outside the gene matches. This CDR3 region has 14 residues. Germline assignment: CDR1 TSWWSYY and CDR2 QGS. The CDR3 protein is CALGSLGDENKLIF. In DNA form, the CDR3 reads TGTGCTCTTGGGTCACTGGGGGATGAGAATAAACTCATCTTT.

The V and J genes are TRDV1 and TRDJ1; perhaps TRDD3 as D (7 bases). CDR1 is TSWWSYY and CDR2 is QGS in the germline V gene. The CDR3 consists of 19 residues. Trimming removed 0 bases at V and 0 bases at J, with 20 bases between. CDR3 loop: CALGELPTGVGQYTDKLIF. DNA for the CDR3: TGTGCTCTTGGGGAACTTCCTACTGGGGTGGGTCAGTACACCGATAAACTCATCTTT.

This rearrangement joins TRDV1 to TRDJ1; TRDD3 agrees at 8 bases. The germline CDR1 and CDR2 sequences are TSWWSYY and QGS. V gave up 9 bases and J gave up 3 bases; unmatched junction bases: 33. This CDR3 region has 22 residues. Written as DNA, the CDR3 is TGTGCTCTCAAGCACAGCCGCGCCTTCCGCCTGACTGGGGATACCTCTGCCGATAAACTCATCTTT. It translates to CALKHSRAFRLTGDTSADKLIF.

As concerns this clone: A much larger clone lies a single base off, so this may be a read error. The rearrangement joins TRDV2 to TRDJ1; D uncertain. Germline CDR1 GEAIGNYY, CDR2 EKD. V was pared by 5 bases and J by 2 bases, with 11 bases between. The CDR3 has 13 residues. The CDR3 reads CACARDGTDKLIF. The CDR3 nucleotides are TGTGCCTGTGCCCGAGACGGAACCGATAAACTCATCTTT.